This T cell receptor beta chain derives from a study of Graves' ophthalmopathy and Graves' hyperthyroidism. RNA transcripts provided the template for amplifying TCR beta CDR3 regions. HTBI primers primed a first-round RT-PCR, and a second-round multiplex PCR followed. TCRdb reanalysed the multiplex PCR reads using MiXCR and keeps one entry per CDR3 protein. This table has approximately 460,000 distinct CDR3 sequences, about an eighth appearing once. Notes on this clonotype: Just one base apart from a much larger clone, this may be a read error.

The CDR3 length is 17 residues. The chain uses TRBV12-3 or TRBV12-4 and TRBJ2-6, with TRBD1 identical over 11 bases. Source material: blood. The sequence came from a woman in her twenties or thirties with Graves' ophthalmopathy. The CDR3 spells CASSPGTGGAGASVLTF. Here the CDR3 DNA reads TGTGCCAGCAGCCCCGGGACAGGGGGTGCTGGGGCCAGCGTCCTGACTTTC.